The rows below give T cell receptor beta chains drawn from one sample of a study of blood T cell repertoires in COVID-19. Generated by immunoSEQ multiplex PCR, the TCRdb table keeps only in-frame clones and is missing some. The sample includes more than 100,000 clones, approximately 88% seen only once; the top ten take 3.5%. The sample comprised peripheral blood. The receptors were sampled from a woman aged 60-75 years with acute or convalescent COVID-19. CDR3s include the opening cysteine and the closing phenylalanine or tryptophan. A D gene is named only where the DNA matches it firmly. Only part of the rows carry a size: once, few, many, or a class if the clone is expanded.

cdr3_aa,cdr3_nt,v_call,clone_size,j_call,d_call
CASSFEQGPGNTIYF,TGTGCCAGCAGCTTTGAACAGGGCCCTGGAAACACCATATATTTT,TRBV5-8,-,TRBJ1-3,-
CASSLEGGNEQFF,TGTGCCAGCAGCTTAGAGGGGGGGAATGAGCAGTTCTTC,TRBV7-9,-,TRBJ2-1,-
CASSHIQGSLDYGYTF,TGTGCCAGCAGTCATATACAGGGATCATTGGACTATGGCTACACCTTC,TRBV6-2/TRBV6-3,-,TRBJ1-2,-
CASGEGGALWNSPLHF,TGTGCCAGCGGCGAAGGAGGGGCTTTGTGGAATTCACCCCTCCACTTT,TRBV6-4,-,TRBJ1-6,-
CALGGSTDTQYF,TGTGCCCTCGGAGGGTCCACAGATACGCAGTATTTT,TRBV28,-,TRBJ2-3,-
CASSLGSGTSPGELFF,TGTGCCAGCAGCTTAGGTAGCGGGACCTCCCCCGGGGAGCTGTTTTTT,TRBV7-9,once,TRBJ2-2,TRBD2
CASSTRGAGRTNEKLFF,TGTGCCAGCAGCACAAGGGGCGCAGGGCGAACTAATGAAAAACTGTTTTTT,TRBV5-6,-,TRBJ1-4,-
CASSQDGGGYEQYF,TGTGCCAGCAGCCAAGATGGGGGAGGGTACGAGCAGTACTTC,TRBV3-1/TRBV3-2,-,TRBJ2-7,TRBD2
CASHYSGGAQYF,TGTGCCAGCCATTACTCAGGGGGCGCCCAGTACTTC,TRBV6-5,-,TRBJ2-5,TRBD1
CASSWTGTQETQYF,TGTGCCAGCAGTTGGACGGGAACCCAAGAGACCCAGTACTTC,TRBV28,-,TRBJ2-5,-
CASSTGRGYNEQFF,TGTGCCAGCAGTACGGGGAGGGGCTACAATGAGCAGTTCTTC,TRBV6-5,few,TRBJ2-1,TRBD2
CASSLPGGPNNSPLHF,TGTGCCAGCAGCTTGCCAGGGGGCCCAAATAATTCACCCCTCCACTTT,TRBV7-8,-,TRBJ1-6,TRBD1
CASSSARGQPQHF,TGTGCCAGCAGCTCCGCCCGAGGTCAGCCCCAGCATTTT,TRBV3-1/TRBV3-2,-,TRBJ1-5,-
CASSSQGDEKLFF,TGTGCCAGCAGCTCGCAGGGGGATGAAAAACTGTTTTTT,TRBV5-4,-,TRBJ1-4,TRBD1
CAYRGSTGELFF,TGTGCCTACAGGGGCAGCACCGGGGAGCTGTTTTTT,TRBV30,medium-sized,TRBJ2-2,TRBD1
CASKGLGNNEQFF,TGTGCCAGTAAGGGACTAGGGAACAATGAGCAGTTCTTC,TRBV19,-,TRBJ2-1,TRBD2
CASSYSTGTYEQYF,TGCGCCAGCAGCTACTCTACGGGGACCTACGAGCAGTACTTC,TRBV5-1,-,TRBJ2-7,-
CAISQGGSYTF,TGTGCCATCAGTCAGGGCGGGAGCTACACCTTC,TRBV10-3,-,TRBJ1-2,-
CASSGKVQGGPNQPQHF,TGTGCCAGCAGCGGAAAGGTACAGGGGGGGCCCAATCAGCCCCAGCATTTT,TRBV16,-,TRBJ1-5,TRBD1
CASVRHPNTEAFF,TGTGCCAGCGTGAGGCACCCGAACACTGAAGCTTTCTTT,TRBV6-5,-,TRBJ1-1,-
CSVERGGGYTF,TGCAGCGTTGAACGGGGTGGAGGCTACACCTTC,TRBV29-1,-,TRBJ1-2,-
CASSRTVGDTQYF,TGTGCCAGCAGCCGAACGGTCGGGGATACGCAGTATTTT,TRBV5-4,-,TRBJ2-3,-
CASSLQGASNQPQHF,TGTGCCAGCAGCTTGCAAGGAGCTAGCAATCAGCCCCAGCATTTT,TRBV5-8,-,TRBJ1-5,-
CASSIGTGNSPLHF,TGTGCCAGTAGTATCGGGACTGGAAATTCACCCCTCCACTTT,TRBV19,-,TRBJ1-6,-
CASSPLTGDGYTF,TGTGCCAGCAGCCCGCTTACAGGGGATGGCTACACCTTC,TRBV7-8,-,TRBJ1-2,TRBD1
CASSLAGTGDSPLHF,TGCGCCAGCAGCTTGGCCGGGACAGGGGATTCACCCCTCCACTTT,TRBV5-1,-,TRBJ1-6,TRBD1
CASCEVAKNIQYF,TGTGCCAGCTGTGAGGTAGCCAAAAACATTCAGTACTTC,TRBV6-6,-,TRBJ2-4,-
CASSQDLASGSYEQYF,TGTGCCAGCAGCCAAGATCTGGCTAGCGGGAGTTACGAGCAGTACTTC,TRBV14,-,TRBJ2-7,TRBD2
CASSQTGDYGYTF,TGTGCCAGCTCTCAAACAGGAGACTATGGCTACACCTTC,TRBV18,-,TRBJ1-2,-
CASSLWTGAVDGGELFF,TGTGCCAGCAGCCTATGGACAGGGGCGGTAGATGGCGGGGAGCTGTTTTTT,TRBV3-1/TRBV3-2,-,TRBJ2-2,TRBD1
CAISEKSGGSYNEQFF,TGTGCCATCAGTGAAAAATCGGGAGGGTCTTACAATGAGCAGTTCTTC,TRBV10-3,-,TRBJ2-1,TRBD2
CASSIRDRTYEQYF,TGTGCCAGTAGTATCAGGGACAGAACCTACGAGCAGTACTTC,TRBV19,-,TRBJ2-7,TRBD1
CASSLDAGFGGTEAFF,TGTGCCAGCAGCTTAGATGCAGGGTTCGGTGGCACTGAAGCTTTCTTT,TRBV7-9,-,TRBJ1-1,-
CAWSVDKVDSPLHF,TGTGCCTGGAGTGTAGACAAAGTCGATTCACCCCTCCACTTT,TRBV30,-,TRBJ1-6,-
CASSLPDRADTQYF,TGTGCCAGCAGCTTACCCGACAGGGCAGATACGCAGTATTTT,TRBV5-6,once,TRBJ2-3,TRBD1
CSARTDWGLFF,TGCAGTGCTAGGACCGACTGGGGCCTGTTTTTT,TRBV20-1,-,TRBJ1-4,-
CASNPAAAGSNEQFF,TGTGCCAGCAATCCCGCCGCAGCAGGCTCTAATGAGCAGTTCTTC,TRBV27,once,TRBJ2-1,-